The T cell receptor beta chain under discussion was sequenced for a study of T cells in Graves' hyperthyroidism and ophthalmopathy (dated by TCRdb to about 2019). Notes on the research overall: Peripheral blood samples were taken at the time of initial diagnosis, prior to any treatment. Whether ophthalmopathy could be predicted prospectively was tested in an independent validation cohort made up of under 20 hyperthyroidism patients plus 17 patients who later progressed to ophthalmopathy. TCR V-J signatures able to tell the groups apart were searched for in a discovery cohort of approximately 95 patients, of whom approximately 40 had Graves' ophthalmopathy and around 57 had stable Graves' hyperthyroidism. Once sampling was done, hyperthyroidism patients were given methimazole at a starting dose of 30 mg daily, whereas ophthalmopathy patients were given high-dose intravenous methylprednisolone. In six Graves' hyperthyroidism patients, the study also compared T-cell repertoires from thyroid tissue with T-cell repertoires from blood. The paper reports TCR Vbeta CDR3 sequencing of approximately 140 peripheral blood samples: some 44 ophthalmopathy, around 80 hyperthyroidism and around 17 progressor patients. The 95 to 100 discovery patients were randomly split 7:3 into training and test sets.

This clonotype was observed a handful of times. What this receptor recognizes is not known. No qualities accompany the bases; no much larger clone lies one base away. A patient counted as having stable Graves' hyperthyroidism if no progression to ophthalmopathy occurred over 18 months of follow-up. Hyperthyroidism patients were newly diagnosed, with disease duration under 2 months, and aged 18 to 65 years. The study excluded patients with uncontrolled infections, other autoimmune diseases, pregnancy or lactation. Diagnoses relied on clinical symptoms, serum thyroxine and TRAb, thyroid ultrasound and orbital computed tomography. PBMCs were isolated from more than 9 ml of fresh peripheral blood by Ficoll-Paque density gradient centrifugation. Trizol reagent was used to extract total RNA, and RNA quality was then checked on an Agilent 2100 Bioanalyzer. Amplification of TCR beta CDR3 regions was carried out from RNA transcripts. The first round of RT-PCR for the TCR CDR3 was performed with the HTBI primer set and the Qiagen OneStep RT-PCR kit. Libraries were constructed in a second round of multiplex PCR, after which size selection and purification were carried out. Libraries were sequenced paired-end with 100 bp reads on an Illumina HiSeq2000. The source study handled its data this way. Raw data were processed with SOAPnuke, discarding reads with adapters, uncalled bases, mean Phred below 15, or no exact constant-primer or identifier match. COPE v1.2.5 was used to merge the high-quality paired reads, and each unique nucleotide sequence was defined as a clonotype. Clonotypes were aligned to IMGT TRBV, TRBD and TRBJ reference segments using MiTCR v1.1. The analysis was restricted to V-J combinations with a frequency above 0.0001, which together covered approximately 99% of the repertoires. A TCS score was defined as the ratio between F50 (clonal expansion) and ExV (chaos), using BLOSUM62-based TCRdist between CDR3 peptides within each V-J. Welch's t-statistics and random forest reduced some 510 V-J features to roughly 13, which were used in a naive Bayes classifier (R e1071). The public reads were run again by TCRdb, first through fastp at Q25 and then through MiXCR, and only productive beta chains were kept. One record per CDR3 amino acid sequence lists the most common genes and DNA. What appears here as the V and J calls and clone size reflects TCRdb's work, not the paper's. The sample records hundreds of thousands of distinct CDR3 sequences, approximately 15% of which are singletons. Clones ranked in the top ten supply around 25% of the sample.

Broader findings and caveats from the paper: In cross-validation, a model built on a 13 V-J signature told ophthalmopathy apart from stable hyperthyroidism with approximately 90% sensitivity and about 81% specificity, and in testing the same model reached 80%/75%. In validation, the model predicted progression to ophthalmopathy with 60% to 71% sensitivity and about 73% specificity, a median of 6.5 months before onset. Blood samples also contained most of the expanded thyroid clonotypes (frequency above 0.001), which suggests that blood repertoires may reflect thyroid immune responses. No statistical method was used to fix the sample size in advance, and group allocation was not hidden from the investigators.

Sequenced: blood. The source is a woman in her twenties or thirties with Graves' hyperthyroidism.

The CDR3: CASSLALIGIRGNTIYF. The nucleotide sequence is given as TGTGCCAGCAGTTTAGCCCTCATCGGTATTCGAGGGAACACCATATATTTT. Here the chain combines TRBV28 and TRBJ1-3; the D gene cannot be named for sure. V was cut back by 2 bases and J by 7 bases, leaving a gap of 21 bases between them. The CDR3 numbers 17 residues from cysteine through phenylalanine. Only CDR3 DNA is held: 51 bases, read in frame from base 1. From a lookup of the germline V gene, CDR1 and CDR2 are MDHEN and SYDVKM.